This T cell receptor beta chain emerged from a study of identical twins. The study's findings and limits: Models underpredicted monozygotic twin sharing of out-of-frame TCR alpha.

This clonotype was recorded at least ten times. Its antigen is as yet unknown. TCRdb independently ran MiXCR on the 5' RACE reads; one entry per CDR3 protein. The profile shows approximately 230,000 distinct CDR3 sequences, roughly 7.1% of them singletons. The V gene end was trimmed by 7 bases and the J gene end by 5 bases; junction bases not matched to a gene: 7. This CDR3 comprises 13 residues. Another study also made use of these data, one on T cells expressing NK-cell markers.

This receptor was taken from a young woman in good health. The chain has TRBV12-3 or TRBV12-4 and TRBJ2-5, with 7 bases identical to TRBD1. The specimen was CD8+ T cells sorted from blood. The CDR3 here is CASKLRGRETQYF. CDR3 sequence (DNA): TGTGCCAGCAAATTGAGGGGGCGGGAGACCCAGTACTTC.